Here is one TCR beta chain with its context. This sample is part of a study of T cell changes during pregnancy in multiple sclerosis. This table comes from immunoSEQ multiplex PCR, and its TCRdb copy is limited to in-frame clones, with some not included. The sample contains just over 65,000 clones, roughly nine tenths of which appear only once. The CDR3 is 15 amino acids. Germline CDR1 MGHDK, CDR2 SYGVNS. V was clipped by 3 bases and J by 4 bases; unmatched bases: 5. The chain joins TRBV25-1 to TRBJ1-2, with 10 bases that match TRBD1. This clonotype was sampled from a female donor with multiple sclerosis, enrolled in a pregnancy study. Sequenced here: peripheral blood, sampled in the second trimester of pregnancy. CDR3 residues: CASSDDRGHSYGYTF. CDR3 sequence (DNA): TGTGCCAGCAGTGACGACAGGGGGCATAGCTATGGCTACACCTTC.